This T cell receptor beta chain was documented in a study of blood T cell repertoires in COVID-19. Overall study context: T cells, B-cell-depleted T cells, or PBMCs supplied cDNA or gDNA.

Details on this clone: One end of the junction varies from germline; a read error may be responsible.

The authors' processing: Reference gene primer amplification gave nucleated cell count estimates. The method was immunoSEQ multiplex PCR; TCRdb's version includes in-frame clones alone and lacks a portion of them. That table furnishes V, J and clone size, whereas the DNA furnished D and trimming. The sample consists of 200,000 to 300,000 clones, 75% to 90% of them appearing once. This CDR3 has 13 amino acids. The germline CDR1 and CDR2 sequences are SGHTA and FQGNSA. The chain has TRBV7-2 and TRBJ1-2; D is perhaps TRBD1 (5 bases). Sample: peripheral blood. The clonotype was recovered from a middle-aged woman with acute or convalescent COVID-19. The CDR3 nucleotides read TGTGCCAGCAGCTTAGAGTTGTACAGGCAAGTTTCCTTC. Residues: CASSLELYRQVSF. The entire variable domain, with the rest obtained from reference TRBV7-2 and TRBJ1-2, is as follows: GAGVSQSPSNKVTEKGKDVELRCDPISGHTALYWYRQSLGQGLEFLIYFQGNSAPDKSGLPSDRFSAERTGGSVSTLTIQRTQQEDSAVYLCASSLELYRQVSFGSGTRLTVV.